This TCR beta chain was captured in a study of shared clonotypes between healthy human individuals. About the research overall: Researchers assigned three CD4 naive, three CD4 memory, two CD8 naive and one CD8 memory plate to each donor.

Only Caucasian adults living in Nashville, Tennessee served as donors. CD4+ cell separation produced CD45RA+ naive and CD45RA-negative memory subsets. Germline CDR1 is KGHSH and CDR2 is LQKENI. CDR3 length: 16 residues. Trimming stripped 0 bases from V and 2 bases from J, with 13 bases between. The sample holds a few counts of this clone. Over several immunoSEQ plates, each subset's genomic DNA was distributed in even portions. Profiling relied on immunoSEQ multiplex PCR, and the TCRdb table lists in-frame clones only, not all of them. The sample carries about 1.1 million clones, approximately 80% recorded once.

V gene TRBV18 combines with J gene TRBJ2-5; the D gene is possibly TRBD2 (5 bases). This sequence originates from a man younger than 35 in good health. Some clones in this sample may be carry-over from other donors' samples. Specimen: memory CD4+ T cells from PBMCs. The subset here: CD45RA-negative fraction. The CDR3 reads CASSPPRLSGQETQYF. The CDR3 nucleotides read TGTGCCAGCTCACCACCGCGGCTGTCGGGGCAAGAGACCCAGTACTTC.